The 19 T cell receptor beta chains presented below share a single source sample, sequenced in a study of radiation and T cells in renal cell carcinoma. Time point in this sample: blood 4 weeks post-SBRT, at nephrectomy. Treatment denoted: 15 Gy SBRT to primary tumor, nephrectomy 4 weeks later. Measured with immunoSEQ multiplex PCR; TCRdb has only the in-frame clones, and not every one. The profile covers around 170,000 clones, with around 89% appearing a single time and about 11% taken by the ten largest. The sequenced sample was blood, obtained from a patient whose treatment included radiotherapy and nephrectomy. All receptors derive from a woman aged 50 to 65 with renal cell carcinoma.

The V call is TRBV7-2, the J call TRBJ2-7, with 11 bases that match TRBD2. The CDR3 has 15 residues. Germline assignment: CDR1 SGHTA and CDR2 FQGNSA. The V segment lost 5 bases and the J segment 2 bases; nucleotides outside the gene matches: 5. DNA of the CDR3: TGTGCCAGCAGCGCCGATAGCGGGGGGGCCTACGAGCAGTACTTC. Residues: CASSADSGGAYEQYF.

This chain connects TRBV4-1 to TRBJ1-1, with TRBD1 matching over 10 bases. After removal of 4 bases from V and 8 bases from J, the junction contained 10 bases not matched to a gene. Germline CDR1 and CDR2: MGHRA and YSYEKL. This CDR3 has 15 residues. This chain's CDR3 is CASSRRQGARDEAFF. The DNA for the CDR3 is TGCGCCAGCAGCCGCCGACAGGGGGCTCGAGACGAAGCTTTCTTT.

The chain recombines TRBV5-8 with TRBJ2-3, with a possible D match to TRBD2 (6 bases). Per the germline V gene, CDR1 is SGHTS and CDR2 is YDEGEE. V shed 10 bases and J shed 4 bases, with 19 bases lying between them. This CDR3 is 14 amino acids long. This CDR3 is CAPSGGYGADTQYF. For the CDR3, the DNA is TGTGCCCCCTCCGGGGGATATGGAGCAGATACGCAGTATTTT. Combining the CDR3 with reference TRBV5-8 and TRBJ2-3 gives the whole variable domain EAGVTQSPTHLIKTRGQQATLRCSPISGHTSVYWYQQALGLGLQFLLWYDEGEERNRGNFPPRFSGRQFPNYSSELNVNALELEDSALYLCAPSGGYGADTQYFGPGTRLTVL.

This chain joins TRBV2 and TRBJ2-5; D is ambiguous. Per germline, CDR1 SNHLY and CDR2 FYNNEI. The CDR3 has 12 amino acids. V lost 9 bases to trimming and J lost 5 bases, with 13 bases between them. In DNA form, the CDR3 reads TGTGCCAGTAACAACCTCCAGGAGACCCAGTACTTC. Translated, it gives CASNNLQETQYF.

The chain recombines TRBV5-6 with TRBJ2-1; unclear D gene. V dropped 5 bases and J dropped 0 bases, with 15 bases sitting between them. Looked up from germline, CDR1 is SGHDT and CDR2 is YYEEEE. This CDR3 region has 16 residues. The DNA of the CDR3 is TGTGCCAGCAGTAAAACACTCACCTACTCCTACAATGAGCAGTTCTTC. Amino acid sequence: CASSKTLTYSYNEQFF.

The gene calls are TRBV5-1 and TRBJ2-2; D remains ambiguous. The germline V gene encodes CDR1 SGHRS and CDR2 YFSETQ. The CDR3 spans 14 residues. The germline V and J ends were trimmed by 0 bases and 6 bases, with 9 bases remaining between them. CDR3 coding DNA: TGCGCCAGCAGCTTGGTTACCGGGTCCGGGGAGCTGTTTTTT. This translates into CASSLVTGSGELFF.

The chain carries TRBV5-1 and TRBJ2-3; D perhaps matches TRBD1 (5 bases). Trimming pared 5 bases from V and 0 bases from J, leaving 10 bases between. The length of the CDR3 is 14 residues. CDR1 and CDR2 (germline): SGHRS, YFSETQ. The CDR3 region is CASRQVTSTDTQYF. The CDR3 DNA sequence: TGCGCCAGCAGACAGGTCACTAGCACAGATACGCAGTATTTT.

The gene calls are TRBV7-9 and TRBJ2-1; 7 bases are a match to TRBD1. V gave up 2 bases and J gave up 7 bases; unmatched junction bases: 8. This CDR3 has 15 amino acids. The germline CDR1 and CDR2 sequences are SEHNR and FQNEAQ (reference sequence). As DNA, the CDR3 is TGTGCCAGCAGCTTAACTTTTGGGACAGTTAATGAGCAGTTCTTC. Protein product: CASSLTFGTVNEQFF.

The chain links TRBV4-3 to TRBJ1-2; D is perhaps TRBD1 (5 bases). This CDR3 is 11 amino acids long. V was trimmed by 2 bases and J by 14 bases, leaving 12 bases between them. Germline V CDR1 and CDR2: LGHNA, YSLEER. The CDR3, as DNA: TGCGCCAGCAGCCAATACGGGACGTATACCTTC. As protein: CASSQYGTYTF.

CDR3 in DNA: TGTGCCAGCAGTGAAGACAGGGTGAACACTGAAGCTTTCTTT. This encodes CASSEDRVNTEAFF. The chain joins TRBV6-1 to TRBJ1-1, with D possibly being TRBD1 (6 bases). Germline V gene data show CDR1 as MNHNS and CDR2 as SASEGT. The CDR3 covers 14 residues. Trimming removed 1 base from V and 0 bases from J, with 6 bases in between.

The J gene is TRBJ2-3, the V gene TRBV19; D possibly corresponds to TRBD1 (6 bases). Looked up from germline, CDR1 is LNHDA and CDR2 is SQIVND (reference sequence). CDR3 length: 13 residues. V was trimmed by 3 bases and J by 4 bases, leaving 8 bases between them. The CDR3 is CASSIAGADTQYF. Here the CDR3 DNA reads TGTGCCAGTAGTATTGCAGGGGCAGATACGCAGTATTTT.

There are a few counts of this clone. The rearrangement joins TRBV7-2 to TRBJ1-1; the D gene is possibly TRBD1 (5 bases). Germline CDR1 and CDR2: SGHTA and FQGNSA. V lost 1 base and J 1 base, leaving 7 bases between the germline ends. This CDR3 is built from 14 residues. The CDR3 DNA sequence: TGTGCCAGCAGCTTAGTAAGGGGGAACACTGAAGCTTTCTTT. Protein: CASSLVRGNTEAFF.

The chain uses TRBV19 and TRBJ2-7; 7 nucleotides agree with TRBD1. This CDR3 is built from 16 residues. With V trimmed by 4 bases and J by 4 bases, 13 bases remained unmatched. Per the germline V gene, CDR1 is LNHDA and CDR2 is SQIVND (reference sequence). The CDR3: CASSTQSKGAFYEQYF. CDR3 nucleotide sequence: TGTGCCAGTAGTACCCAGTCAAAGGGGGCATTTTACGAGCAGTACTTC.

The chain has TRBV30 and TRBJ1-2; 11 bases agree with TRBD1. Trimming at V came to 7 bases and at J to 4 bases, leaving 11 bases not matched to a gene. Germline loops: CDR1 GTSNPN, CDR2 SVGIG (reference sequence). The CDR3 has 15 residues. The CDR3 reads CAYRDRGISGYGYTF. CDR3 in DNA: TGTGCCTATCGGGACAGGGGGATATCCGGCTATGGCTACACCTTC.

The chain carries TRBV7-6 and TRBJ1-6; 8 bases agree with TRBD1. V gave up 4 bases and J gave up 7 bases; unmatched junction bases: 6. The CDR3 has 15 residues. CDR1 is SGHVS and CDR2 is FNYEAQ in the germline V gene. The CDR3 DNA sequence: TGTGCCAGCAGCTCCGGGACAGGCCCAAATTCACCCCTCCACTTT. The encoded protein is CASSSGTGPNSPLHF.

This sequence joins TRBV19 and TRBJ1-1; D gene uncertain. With 3 bases removed from V and 1 base from J, the gap between germline ends came to 9 bases. CDR3 size: 14 residues. Germline-derived CDR1 and CDR2 are LNHDA and SQIVND (reference sequence). In DNA form, the CDR3 reads TGTGCCAGTAGTATCTCCCCAGGGAACACTGAAGCTTTCTTT. It translates to CASSISPGNTEAFF.

The V and J genes are TRBV30 and TRBJ2-5; 9 positions match TRBD1. Unmatched junction bases numbered 9, after V lost 0 bases and J lost 4 bases. CDR3 size: 16 residues. Germline CDR1 is GTSNPN and CDR2 is SVGIG (reference sequence). The CDR3 region is CAWSVRGQGVSETQYF. CDR3 nucleotides: TGTGCCTGGAGTGTACGGGGACAGGGAGTGTCAGAGACCCAGTACTTC. The entire variable domain, with the rest obtained from reference TRBV30 and TRBJ2-5, is as follows: SQTIHQWPATLVQPVGSPLSLECTVEGTSNPNLYWYRQAAGRGLQLLFYSVGIGQISSEVPQNLSASRPQDRQFILSSKKLLLSDSGFYLCAWSVRGQGVSETQYFGPGTRLLVL.

The CDR3 is CASIWGVGQPQHF. The CDR3 nucleotides are TGTGCCAGCATATGGGGAGTGGGTCAGCCCCAGCATTTT. The rearrangement uses TRBV2 and TRBJ1-5; D not certain. Per germline, CDR1 SNHLY and CDR2 FYNNEI. The length of the CDR3 is 13 residues. The V gene lost 7 bases and the J gene lost 6 bases, with 13 bases spanning the gap.

This clone was seen a single time. The chain has TRBV5-6 and TRBJ1-2; D not resolved. CDR3 size: 12 residues. CDR1 SGHDT and CDR2 YYEEEE come from the germline V gene. Trimming removed 4 bases at V and 4 bases at J, with 8 bases between. The CDR3 region is CASSPQFYGYTF. The CDR3 nucleotides are TGTGCCAGCAGCCCGCAGTTCTATGGCTACACCTTC.